This T cell receptor (beta chain) was obtained from a study of T cells in narcolepsy. Study-wide background: Donors had narcolepsy type 1 or type 2, or were healthy controls.

Study observations and caveats: Some memory CD4+ repertoires had no autoreactive clone sequences. Healthy controls reportedly lacked the autoreactive clonotypes serially found in patients' blood. Autoreactive HCRT-specific and TRIB2-specific clonotypes were marked in same-patient CSF-versus-blood CD4+ comparisons.

Profiling relied on immunoSEQ multiplex PCR, and the TCRdb table lists in-frame clones only, not all of them. The sample shows over 40,000 clones, more than 70% of them seen only once. A remark on this clone: Its antigen remains unidentified.

The V end was cut by 5 bases, the J end by 1 base, with 8 bases between. The length of the CDR3 is 13 residues. Germline lookup yields CDR1 SGHTA and CDR2 FQGNSA. The specimen sequenced was CD45RA- memory CD4+ T cells from PBMCs. This clonotype was sampled from a human donor with narcolepsy. The gene calls are TRBV7-2 and TRBJ1-1; D not certain. Written as DNA, the CDR3 is TGTGCCAGCAGCAGGCAAGGGAACACTGAAGCTTTCTTT. It codes for CASSRQGNTEAFF.